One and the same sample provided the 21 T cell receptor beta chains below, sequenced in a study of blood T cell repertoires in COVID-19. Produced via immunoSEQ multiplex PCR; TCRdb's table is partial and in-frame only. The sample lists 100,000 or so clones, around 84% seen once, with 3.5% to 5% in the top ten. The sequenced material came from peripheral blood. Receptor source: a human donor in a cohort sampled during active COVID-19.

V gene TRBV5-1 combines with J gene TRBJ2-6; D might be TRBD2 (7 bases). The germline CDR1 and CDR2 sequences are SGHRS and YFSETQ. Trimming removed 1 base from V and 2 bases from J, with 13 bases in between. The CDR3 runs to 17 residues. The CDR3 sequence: CASSLNAGATGANVLTF. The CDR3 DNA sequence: TGCGCCAGCAGCTTGAACGCGGGGGCGACTGGGGCCAACGTCCTGACTTTC. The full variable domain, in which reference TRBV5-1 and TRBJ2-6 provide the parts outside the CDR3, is KAGVTQTPRYLIKTRGQQVTLSCSPISGHRSVSWYQQTPGQGLQFLFEYFSETQRNKGNFPGRFSGRQFSNSRSEMNVSTLELGDSALYLCASSLNAGATGANVLTFGAGSRLTVL.

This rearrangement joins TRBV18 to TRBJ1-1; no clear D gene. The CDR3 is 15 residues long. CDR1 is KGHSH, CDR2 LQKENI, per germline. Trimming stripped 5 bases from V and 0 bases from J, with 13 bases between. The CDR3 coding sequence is TGTGCCAGCTCAGCCGCGGTCGGCATGAACACTGAAGCTTTCTTT. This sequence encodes CASSAAVGMNTEAFF.

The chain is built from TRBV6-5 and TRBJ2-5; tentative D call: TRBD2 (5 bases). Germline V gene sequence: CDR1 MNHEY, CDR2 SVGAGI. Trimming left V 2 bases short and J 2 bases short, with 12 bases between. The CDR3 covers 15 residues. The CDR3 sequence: CASSYNERIQETQYF. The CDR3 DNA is TGTGCCAGCAGTTACAATGAGCGGATACAAGAGACCCAGTACTTC.

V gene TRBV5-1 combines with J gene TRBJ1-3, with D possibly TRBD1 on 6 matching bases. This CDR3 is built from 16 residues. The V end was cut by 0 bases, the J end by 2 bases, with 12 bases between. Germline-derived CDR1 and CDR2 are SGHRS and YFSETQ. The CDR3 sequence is CASSLAPGETGNTIYF. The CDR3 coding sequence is TGCGCCAGCAGCTTGGCCCCAGGGGAGACTGGAAACACCATATATTTT.

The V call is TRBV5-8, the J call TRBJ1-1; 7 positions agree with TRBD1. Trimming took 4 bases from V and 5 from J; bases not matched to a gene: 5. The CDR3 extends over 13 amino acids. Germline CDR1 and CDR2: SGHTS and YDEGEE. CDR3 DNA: TGTGCCAGCAGCCAGACAGGGATGACTGAAGCTTTCTTT. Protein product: CASSQTGMTEAFF.

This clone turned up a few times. CDR3 sequence reads: CASSQPRDSSYNEQFF. Written as DNA, the CDR3 is TGCGCCAGCAGCCAACCCCGGGACAGCTCCTACAATGAGCAGTTCTTC. The chain combines TRBV4-1 with TRBJ2-1; TRBD1 matches 7 bases. The germline V gene encodes CDR1 MGHRA and CDR2 YSYEKL. With V trimmed by 2 bases and J by 0 bases, 4 bases remained unmatched. CDR3 length: 16 residues.

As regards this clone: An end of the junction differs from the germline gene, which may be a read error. The CDR3 DNA is TGTGCTAGCAGCGTACGAGCGGGGGGGCCGGGAAATGAGCAGTTCTTC. It is translated as CASSVRAGGPGNEQFF. This chain uses TRBV7-7 with TRBJ2-1; 10 nucleotides agree with TRBD2. Germline V gene lookup returns CDR1 SSHAT and CDR2 FNYEAQ (reference sequence). This CDR3 contains 16 residues.

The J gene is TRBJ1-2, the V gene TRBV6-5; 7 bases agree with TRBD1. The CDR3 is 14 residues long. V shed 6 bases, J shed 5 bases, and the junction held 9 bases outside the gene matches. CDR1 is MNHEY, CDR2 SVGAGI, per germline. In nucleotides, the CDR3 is TGTGCCAGCAGAATACCGGGACAGCTGTATGGCTACACCTTC. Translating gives CASRIPGQLYGYTF.

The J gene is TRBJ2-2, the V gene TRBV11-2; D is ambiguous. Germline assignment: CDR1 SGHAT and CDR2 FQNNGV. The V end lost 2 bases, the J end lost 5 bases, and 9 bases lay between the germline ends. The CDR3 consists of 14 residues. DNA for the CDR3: TGTGCCAGCAGCTTACGTGAGCAAACCGGGGAGCTGTTTTTT. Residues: CASSLREQTGELFF.

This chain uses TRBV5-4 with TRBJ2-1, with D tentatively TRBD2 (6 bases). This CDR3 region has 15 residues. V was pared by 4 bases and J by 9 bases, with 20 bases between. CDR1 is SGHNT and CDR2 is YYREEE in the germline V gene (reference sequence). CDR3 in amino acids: CASSPPGLAISEQFF. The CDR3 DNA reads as TGTGCCAGCAGCCCTCCCGGGCTAGCGATTAGTGAGCAGTTCTTC.

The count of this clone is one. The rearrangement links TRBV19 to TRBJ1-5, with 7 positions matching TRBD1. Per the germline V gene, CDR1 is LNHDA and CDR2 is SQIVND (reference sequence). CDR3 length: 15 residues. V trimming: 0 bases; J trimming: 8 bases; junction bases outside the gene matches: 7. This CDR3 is CASSIDTAGGKPQHF. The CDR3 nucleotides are TGTGCCAGTAGTATAGATACCGCAGGGGGTAAGCCCCAGCATTTT.

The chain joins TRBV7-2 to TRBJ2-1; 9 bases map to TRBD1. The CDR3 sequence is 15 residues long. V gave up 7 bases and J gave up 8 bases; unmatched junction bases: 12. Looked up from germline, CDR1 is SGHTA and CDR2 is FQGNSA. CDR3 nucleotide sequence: TGTGCCAGCACTGGGGGGACAGGGCTATTCTATGAGCAGTTCTTC. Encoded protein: CASTGGTGLFYEQFF.

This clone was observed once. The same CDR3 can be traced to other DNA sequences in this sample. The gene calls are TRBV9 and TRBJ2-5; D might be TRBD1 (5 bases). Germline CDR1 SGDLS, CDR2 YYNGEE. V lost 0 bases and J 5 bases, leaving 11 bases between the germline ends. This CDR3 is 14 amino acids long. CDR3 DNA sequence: TGTGCCAGCAGCGTAGGGCAGGGTGGGGAGACCCAGTACTTC. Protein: CASSVGQGGETQYF.

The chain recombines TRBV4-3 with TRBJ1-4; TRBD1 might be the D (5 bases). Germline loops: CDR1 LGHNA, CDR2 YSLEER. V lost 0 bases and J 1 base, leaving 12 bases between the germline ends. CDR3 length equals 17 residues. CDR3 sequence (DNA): TGCGCCAGCAGCCAAGAAGGGGCACTCAGAACTAATGAAAAACTGTTTTTT. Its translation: CASSQEGALRTNEKLFF.

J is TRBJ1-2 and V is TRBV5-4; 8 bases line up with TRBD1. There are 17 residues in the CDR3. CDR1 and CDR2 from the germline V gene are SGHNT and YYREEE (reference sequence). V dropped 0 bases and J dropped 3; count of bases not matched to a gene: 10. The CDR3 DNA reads TGTGCCAGCAGCTTGGCCTTAACAGGGGGGATGGACTATGGCTACACCTTC. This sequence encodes CASSLALTGGMDYGYTF. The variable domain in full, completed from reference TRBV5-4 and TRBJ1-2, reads ETGVTQSPTHLIKTRGQQVTLRCSSQSGHNTVSWYQQALGQGPQFIFQYYREEENGRGNFPPRFSGLQFPNYSSELNVNALELDDSALYLCASSLALTGGMDYGYTFGSGTRLTVV.

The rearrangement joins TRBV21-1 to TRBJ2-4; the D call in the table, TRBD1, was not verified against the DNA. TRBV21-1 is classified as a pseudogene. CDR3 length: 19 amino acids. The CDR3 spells CASSNGPRTGGEAKNIQYF. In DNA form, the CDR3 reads TGTGCCAGCAGCAACGGCCCCCGGACAGGGGGCGAAGCCAAAAACATTCAGTACTTC.

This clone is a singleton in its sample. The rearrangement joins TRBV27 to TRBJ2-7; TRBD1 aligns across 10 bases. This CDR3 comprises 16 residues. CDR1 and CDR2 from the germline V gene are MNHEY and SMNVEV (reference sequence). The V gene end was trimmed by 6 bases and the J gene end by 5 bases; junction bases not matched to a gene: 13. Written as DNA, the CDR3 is TGTGCCAGCAGCTCCTTTCTCCGGGACAGGGGCCACGAGCAGTACTTC. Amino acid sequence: CASSSFLRDRGHEQYF.

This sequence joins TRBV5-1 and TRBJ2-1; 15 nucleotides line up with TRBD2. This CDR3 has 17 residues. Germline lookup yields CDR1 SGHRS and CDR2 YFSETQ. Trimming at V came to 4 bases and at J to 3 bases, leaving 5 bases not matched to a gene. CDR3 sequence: CASSVGLAGGYYNEQFF. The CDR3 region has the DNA TGCGCCAGCAGCGTTGGACTAGCGGGGGGGTACTACAATGAGCAGTTCTTC.

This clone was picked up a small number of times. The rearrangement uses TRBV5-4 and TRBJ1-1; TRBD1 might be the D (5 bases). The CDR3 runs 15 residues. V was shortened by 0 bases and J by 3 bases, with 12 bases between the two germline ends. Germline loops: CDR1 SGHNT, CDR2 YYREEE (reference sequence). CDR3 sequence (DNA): TGTGCCAGCAGCTTGGCCGGAGGAGGGGACACTGAAGCTTTCTTT. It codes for CASSLAGGGDTEAFF.

The CDR3 nucleotides read TGTGCCATCAGTGGGTCGACAGGGACTAATGAAAAACTGTTTTTT. This codes for CAISGSTGTNEKLFF. The V and J genes are TRBV10-3 and TRBJ1-4; 7 nucleotides line up with TRBD1. The CDR3 is 15 amino acids. Germline V CDR1 and CDR2: ENHRY, SYGVKD. Losses at the gene ends were 4 bases for V and 2 bases for J; bases not matched to a gene: 4.

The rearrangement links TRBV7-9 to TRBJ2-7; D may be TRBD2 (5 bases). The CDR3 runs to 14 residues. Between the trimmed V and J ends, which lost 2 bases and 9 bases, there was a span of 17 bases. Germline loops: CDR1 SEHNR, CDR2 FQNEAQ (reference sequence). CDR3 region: CASSLNGLYDGQYF. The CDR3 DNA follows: TGTGCCAGCAGCTTAAACGGACTCTACGATGGGCAGTACTTC. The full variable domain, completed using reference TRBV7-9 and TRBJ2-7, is DTGVSQNPRHKITKRGQNVTFRCDPISEHNRLYWYRQTLGQGPEFLTYFQNEAQLEKSRLLSDRFSAERPKGSFSTLEIQRTEQGDSAMYLCASSLNGLYDGQYFGPGTRLTVT.